This T cell receptor (beta chain) appears in the sequencing data of a study of spatial heterogeneity in lung cancer. Study at large: Consistently, beta-chain sequences turned up in larger numbers than alpha-chain sequences did. An average of more than ten raw reads was observed per unique TCR and UMI combination.

Findings of the study overall: There were more appearances of ubiquitous expanded tumor TCRs in blood at resection than at follow-up.

Time point defined: sample taken at primary tumor resection. No cells were sorted before sequencing. The whole RNA sequenced was extracted from tumor, nontumor lung or frozen PBMC. The donors were about 67 patients with non-small cell lung cancer that was early-stage and untreated. TCRdb processed the 5' RACE reads anew with MiXCR; each CDR3 protein has one entry. The table records 30,000 or so distinct CDR3 sequences, 8.4% of them present only once. Per germline, CDR1 MDHEN and CDR2 SYDVKM. The CDR3 is 16 amino acids. With V trimmed by 4 bases and J by 0 bases, 6 bases remained unmatched. This clonotype has a count of ten or more. No antigen is known for it.

This sequence originates from a female donor with early-stage non-small cell lung cancer. The sample was PBMCs, taken at surgery. This rearrangement joins TRBV28 to TRBJ1-1; 9 positions agree with TRBD1. CDR3: CASSSPTGGVNTEAFF. The CDR3 DNA reads as TGTGCCAGCAGTTCCCCCACAGGGGGCGTGAACACTGAAGCTTTCTTT.